The T cell receptor (beta chain) under discussion was sequenced for a study of T cell responses to AZD1222 COVID-19 vaccine. Study as a whole: Analysis merged second doses at about 4 or about 12 weeks.

Study conclusions and caveats: Variant regions that are unmutated are reportedly the target of nearly half of spike-specific TCRs. Researchers report vaccine-associated CD4 TCRs spanning spike, with dominance at 160-218 and 743-854. The sample set comprised mostly white British donors with more females, and clonal diversity was possibly underestimated.

The repertoire was sequenced with immunoSEQ multiplex PCR; TCRdb's copy has only in-frame clones and lacks some. This table holds 100,000 or so clones, 82% found once. For this clone: As yet, its antigen is unknown.

Germline-derived CDR1 and CDR2 are LNHDA and SQIVND (reference sequence). The CDR3 is 13 amino acids. The V segment lost 11 bases and the J segment 10 bases; nucleotides outside the gene matches: 11. The sample consisted of peripheral blood, taken on day 0 of AZD1222 vaccination. The chain has TRBV19 and TRBJ2-1, with 10 bases matching TRBD2. The clonotype originates from an adult in good health. The CDR3 region is CAASPSGGGEQFF. CDR3 bases: TGTGCCGCCTCTCCTAGCGGGGGCGGCGAGCAGTTCTTC.